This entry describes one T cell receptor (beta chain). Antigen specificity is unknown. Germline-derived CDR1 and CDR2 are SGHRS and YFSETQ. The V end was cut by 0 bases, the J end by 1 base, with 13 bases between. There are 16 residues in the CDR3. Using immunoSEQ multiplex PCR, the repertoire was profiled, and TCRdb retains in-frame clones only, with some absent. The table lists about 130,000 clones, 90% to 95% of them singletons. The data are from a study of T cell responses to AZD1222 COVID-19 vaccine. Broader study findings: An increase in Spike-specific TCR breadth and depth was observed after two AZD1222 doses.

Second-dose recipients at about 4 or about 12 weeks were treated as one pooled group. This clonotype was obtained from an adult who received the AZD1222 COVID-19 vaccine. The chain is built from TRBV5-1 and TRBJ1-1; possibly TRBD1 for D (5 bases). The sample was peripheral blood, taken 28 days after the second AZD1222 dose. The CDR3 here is CASSLGLTVRNTEAFF. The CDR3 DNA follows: TGCGCCAGCAGCTTGGGGTTGACAGTAAGGAACACTGAAGCTTTCTTT.